This T cell receptor (beta chain) is drawn from a study of beta chain features in type 1 diabetes. Points from the study as a whole: Healthy donors had naive, central memory and Treg TCRB repertoires that appeared less similar than those seen among patients. Resolution of whether HLA type affects TCRB rearrangement was not achieved here.

Blood was collected once per donor into heparin, averaging about 116 mL. CD45RO/CCR7/CD25/CD127/CD95/CD27 staining was used to isolate CD4+ naive, central memory, regulatory and stem cell-like memory cells by sorting. V was pared by 5 bases and J by 0 bases, with 6 bases between. Germline loops: CDR1 SGHRS, CDR2 YFSETQ. The CDR3 is 13 residues long. Investigators reverse transcribed all isolated RNA, so they sequenced expressed TCRB transcripts. The repertoire was sequenced with immunoSEQ multiplex PCR; TCRdb's copy has only in-frame clones and lacks some. The sample consists of about 620,000 clones, roughly a sixth of them appearing once. This clone was seen once. The antigen is undetermined.

The material sequenced was naive CD4+ T cells from blood. The sequence came from a man aged 18 to 29 in good health. J is TRBJ2-4 and V is TRBV5-1; D is undetermined. CDR3 sequence (DNA): TGCGCCAGCAGAGGTCTAGCCAAAAACATTCAGTACTTC. Encoded protein: CASRGLAKNIQYF. The whole variable domain, filled in from reference TRBV5-1 and TRBJ2-4, reads KAGVTQTPRYLIKTRGQQVTLSCSPISGHRSVSWYQQTPGQGLQFLFEYFSETQRNKGNFPGRFSGRQFSNSRSEMNVSTLELGDSALYLCASRGLAKNIQYFGAGTRLSVL.